The next 5 T cell receptor beta chains were all read from a single sample in a study of control samples from healthy donors and cancer patients. TCRdb's copy holds only in-frame clones and misses some; the assay was immunoSEQ multiplex PCR. The sample contains about 120,000 clones, approximately 93% of which appear only once. The sequencing sample was made of blood. These TCRs come from a woman aged 18-30 years in good health.

The chain couples TRBV30 to TRBJ2-7; maybe TRBD2 (6 bases). Trimming pared 5 bases from V and 4 bases from J, leaving 18 bases between. The germline gives CDR1 GTSNPN, CDR2 SVGIG (reference sequence). The CDR3 has 14 residues. The CDR3: CAWALGTFAYEQYF. The DNA for the CDR3 is TGTGCCTGGGCCTTGGGGACTTTCGCATACGAGCAGTACTTC.

The CDR3 here is CASSRQGAGNQPQHF. In nucleotides, the CDR3 is TGTGCCAGCAGCCGACAGGGGGCGGGGAATCAGCCCCAGCATTTT. The rearrangement links TRBV27 to TRBJ1-5, with 10 positions matching TRBD1. Trimming cost V 6 bases and J 4 bases; bases outside gene matches: 6. CDR1 is MNHEY, CDR2 SMNVEV, per germline (reference sequence). The CDR3 contains 15 residues.

This chain links TRBV27 with TRBJ2-7, with 10 bases aligning to TRBD2. The CDR3 length is 16 residues. CDR1 is MNHEY and CDR2 is SMNVEV in the germline V gene (reference sequence). V shed 6 bases and J 4 bases; nucleotides not matched to a gene: 12. CDR3 coding DNA: TGTGCCAGCAGCCCTAGCGGGGGCCCGACGCTTTACGAGCAGTACTTC. Its translation is CASSPSGGPTLYEQYF.

The chain carries TRBV10-2 and TRBJ2-1, with D possibly TRBD1 on 5 matching bases. V was trimmed by 2 bases and J by 7 bases, leaving 15 bases between them. Germline CDR1 is WSHSY and CDR2 is SAAADI. The CDR3 has 15 amino acids. CDR3 DNA sequence: TGCGCCAGCAGTGAGGGGGTAGGGGTACGGAATGAGCAGTTCTTC. The encoded protein is CASSEGVGVRNEQFF.

CDR3 sequence reads: CASSYSGYETQYF. CDR3 sequence (DNA): TGTGCCAGCAGTTATTCGGGGTACGAGACCCAGTACTTC. The genes are TRBV6-2 or TRBV6-3 and TRBJ2-5; a possible D gene is TRBD2 (5 bases). The CDR3 spans 13 residues. The germline CDR1 and CDR2 sequences are MNHEY and SVGEGT. The V end lost 3 bases, the J end lost 5 bases, and 10 bases lay between the germline ends.